A single TCR beta chain is shown here with its context. Its antigen is unknown. CDR3 length equals 14 residues. The J segment lost 3 bases and the V segment lost 4 bases, leaving 7 bases of the junction unmatched. Germline values: CDR1 SQVTM, CDR2 ANQGSEA. This entry comes from a study of T cell repertoires in cytomegalovirus infection. Study summary: Well-studied HLA-B-restricted CMV epitopes were used in the study alongside recently identified HLA-C-restricted ones. Indications came from public TCR beta signatures; they pointed to CMV infection and to a matching HLA type.

Findings and caveats of the study: CMV-specific TCR beta clonotypes restricted by HLA-C were the ones dominating the ex vivo response. Identification of carriers of CMV plus the relevant HLA was performed using cumulative public TCR beta family frequency.

MiXCR was run by TCRdb on the reads, yielding one entry per CDR3 protein. The sample yields some 920,000 distinct CDR3 sequences, approximately 33% seen once. This chain links TRBV29-1 with TRBJ2-7; 9 nucleotides match TRBD1. The TCR comes from a human donor in good health (CMV status not recorded). Some clones in this sample may be carry-over from other donors' samples. The specimen was cultured CD8+ T cells from PBMCs, collected from culture after CMV antigen stimulation. The CDR3 bases are TGCAGCGTTGGGGGACAGGGAGACTACTACGAGCAGTACTTC. Translated: CSVGGQGDYYEQYF.